The subject of this entry is one TCR beta chain. Sequencing of TCR beta was performed on blood CD8+ T cells and on blood CD4+ T cells. In the multiple sclerosis control group, patients were treatment-naive and had stable or active relapsing-remitting disease. The CDR3 covers 14 residues. V was pared by 3 bases and J by 7 bases, with 16 bases between. The germline V gene encodes CDR1 SGHRS and CDR2 YFSETQ. This entry comes from a study of CD8 T cells in Susac syndrome. RNA amounts of 0.5 to 1 ug underwent reverse transcription with random hexamers. A multiplex approach, immunoSEQ multiplex PCR, amplified TCR beta CDR3 across 54 Vbeta and 13 Jbeta. TCRdb re-called the immunoSEQ multiplex PCR reads through MiXCR, storing one row per CDR3 protein. The sample includes 250,000 to 350,000 distinct CDR3 sequences, 90% to 95% of them seen just once.

This chain links TRBV5-1 with TRBJ1-1, with D uncertain. The sample comprised CD4+ T cells from PBMCs. The receptor was derived from a human donor with multiple sclerosis. CDR3 DNA: TGCGCCAGCAGCTCCCGGGCCAACCGCAATGAAGCTTTCTTT. Protein sequence: CASSSRANRNEAFF.